A selection of T cell receptor beta chains follows, all from one sample in a study of blood T cell repertoires in COVID-19. Sequencing used immunoSEQ multiplex PCR; TCRdb keeps in-frame clones, though not all of them. The sample has approximately 290,000 clones, approximately 83% seen once. The sequencing input was PBMCs or T cells enriched from blood (not recorded which). These receptors came from a young woman who had recovered from COVID-19. Each CDR3 is given with its conserved first and last residue. The D gene is left open where the match is weak. The size field is filled for only some rows; it gives once, few, many or a size class.

cdr3_nt cdr3_aa clone_size j_call v_call d_call
TGTGCCACCAGCAGGGTGGACGACAGGACGGGAGGCTACACCTTC CATSRVDDRTGGYTF - TRBJ1-2 TRBV15 -
TGTGCCTGGACCAAATCGGGCTCCTATAATTCACCCCTCCACTTT CAWTKSGSYNSPLHF - TRBJ1-6 TRBV30 -
TGTGCCAGTAATAGGCAGGGAGGTATGGTTCGTAACACTGAAGCTTTCTTT CASNRQGGMVRNTEAFF - TRBJ1-1 TRBV19 -
TGTGCCTGGAGTGTGGGGGGGTTTGATTCACCCCTCCACTTT CAWSVGGFDSPLHF - TRBJ1-6 TRBV30 -
TGTGCCAGCAGCTTAATAGACAGGGGTTACTCACCCCTCCACTTT CASSLIDRGYSPLHF - TRBJ1-6 TRBV7-9 TRBD1
TGTGCCAGCAGTCAAGATCAGGTTTCCTACGAGCAGTACTTC CASSQDQVSYEQYF - TRBJ2-7 TRBV4-2 -
TGTGCCAGCAGCCCAAGTGCGAGTTCGGCTAGCGGGAGGGAAACCTACGAGCAGTACTTC CASSPSASSASGRETYEQYF - TRBJ2-7 TRBV7-3 TRBD2
TGTGCCAGCAGTACCGGACTTAGCTCCTACAATGAGCAGTTCTTC CASSTGLSSYNEQFF - TRBJ2-1 TRBV6-4 -
TGTGCCAGCAGTACCACAGGGGCCTTTCTCGAAAAACTGTTTTTT CASSTTGAFLEKLFF - TRBJ1-4 TRBV2 TRBD1
TGCGCCAGCAGCCAAAACACAGGGAACTATGGCTACACCTTC CASSQNTGNYGYTF - TRBJ1-2 TRBV4-1 -
TGTGCCAGCAGACCCGGTGGAGCGATTAGCACAGATACGCAGTATTTT CASRPGGAISTDTQYF - TRBJ2-3 TRBV28 -
TGTGCCAGTAACATGAACACTGAAGCTTTCTTT CASNMNTEAFF few TRBJ1-1 TRBV19 -
TGTGCCAGCAGCTTGGGACAGGTCTATGGCTACACCTTC CASSLGQVYGYTF - TRBJ1-2 TRBV7-2 TRBD1
TGCGCCAGCAGCCAAGGGATAGGGGGAGGCACAGATACGCAGTATTTT CASSQGIGGGTDTQYF - TRBJ2-3 TRBV4-1 -
TGCGCCACCAGGCGGACTAGCGACTCCTACGAGCAGTACTTC CATRRTSDSYEQYF - TRBJ2-7 TRBV5-1 TRBD2
TGCAGTGCTAGTGTCGCAACTAGCGGGAGGTACAATGAGCAGTTCTTC CSASVATSGRYNEQFF - TRBJ2-1 TRBV20-1 TRBD2
TGTGCCAGCAGCGTATGGACTATAAACTCCAATGAGCAGTTCTTC CASSVWTINSNEQFF - TRBJ2-1 TRBV11-2 -
TGTGCCAGCTCACCATCCTTTGTCGGGAGAAGGACTGAAGCTTTCTTT CASSPSFVGRRTEAFF - TRBJ1-1 TRBV18 -
TGTGCCAGCAGCATAGCCGCGCCGTCTACTACGCAGTATTTT CASSIAAPSTTQYF - TRBJ2-3 TRBV7-9 -
TGCGCCAGCAGCTTGGACGGGGGTCGGGCTGGAAACACCATATATTTT CASSLDGGRAGNTIYF - TRBJ1-3 TRBV5-1 -
TGCGCCACCGGAAATGGACAGGGGGCGGACTATGGCTACACCTTC CATGNGQGADYGYTF - TRBJ1-2 TRBV5-1 TRBD1
TGTGCCAGCAGTTACTCGAGAGCGGGCGAGCAGTACTTC CASSYSRAGEQYF - TRBJ2-7 TRBV6-5 -
TGTGCCAGCACGAGGGGGGGTTTGAACACTGAAGCTTTCTTT CASTRGGLNTEAFF - TRBJ1-1 TRBV6-5 -
TGTGCCTGGAGTGCCAGGGAAGGGACTGAAGCTTTCTTT CAWSAREGTEAFF - TRBJ1-1 TRBV30 -
TGTGCCAGCAGCCCAACCGGGACAGAGTACGAGCAGTACTTC CASSPTGTEYEQYF - TRBJ2-7 TRBV9 TRBD1
TGTGCCAGCAGCAAACGACTCCTCCAACTTACCTTCAACCACTACGAGCAGTACTTC CASSKRLLQLTFNHYEQYF - TRBJ2-7 TRBV7-2 -
TGTGCCAGTAGTATAGAGGGGGACAGGTTAACCTACGAGCAGTACTTC CASSIEGDRLTYEQYF - TRBJ2-7 TRBV19 TRBD1
TGTGCCAGCAGTTCTCTCTTCCTCTCCTACGAGCAGTACTTC CASSSLFLSYEQYF - TRBJ2-7 TRBV28 -
TGCGCCAGCAGGCCTTCGACAGGGAATCAGCCCCAGCATTTT CASRPSTGNQPQHF - TRBJ1-5 TRBV5-1 TRBD1
TGTGCCAGCAGCTTATACCGGACTGATTCCTACAATGAGCAGTTCTTC CASSLYRTDSYNEQFF - TRBJ2-1 TRBV11-3 -
TGTGCCTGGAGCCTCCGGAGAGATACGCAGTATTTT CAWSLRRDTQYF - TRBJ2-3 TRBV30 -
TGTGCCAGCAGCCCCCCTGGCCAGAACACTGAAGCTTTCTTT CASSPPGQNTEAFF - TRBJ1-1 TRBV11-2 -
TGTGCCAGTAGTATACGTGGAGTTAACTATGGCTACACCTTC CASSIRGVNYGYTF - TRBJ1-2 TRBV19 -
TGTGCCAGCTCACCACCAGCCACGATCTACGAGCAGTACTTC CASSPPATIYEQYF few TRBJ2-7 TRBV18 -
TGTGCCAGCAGTTTACAGCCCGGCTATGGCTACACCTTC CASSLQPGYGYTF - TRBJ1-2 TRBV6-2/TRBV6-3 -
TGCAGCGCCGAGGAAGGCACAATCTATGGCTACACCTTC CSAEEGTIYGYTF - TRBJ1-2 TRBV29-1 -
TGTGCCAGCAGCTTATTCGTGGGGGCATCCTACGAGCAGTACTTC CASSLFVGASYEQYF - TRBJ2-7 TRBV11-2 -
TGTGCCAGCAGCTTGTCCGCAGGGGGTTATGGCTACACCTTC CASSLSAGGYGYTF - TRBJ1-2 TRBV11-2 TRBD1
TGTGCTACCACCCACCCCCTACAGGGCTCTGGAAACACCATATATTTT CATTHPLQGSGNTIYF - TRBJ1-3 TRBV28 -
TGCAGCGTTGCGGGGATTGGCTACACCTTC CSVAGIGYTF - TRBJ1-2 TRBV29-1 -
TGTGCCAGCAGCTCCTACAGGGAGACCCAGTACTTC CASSSYRETQYF - TRBJ2-5 TRBV5-4 -
TGTGCCAGCAGCCGATCGGCAGCGACGAGCTCCTACAATGAGCAGTTCTTC CASSRSAATSSYNEQFF once TRBJ2-1 TRBV6-6 -
TGTGCCAGCAGTGAACTAACTAGCGGGAGAGTCGGTCGAGAGACCCAGTACTTC CASSELTSGRVGRETQYF - TRBJ2-5 TRBV6-1 TRBD2
TGCGCCAGCAGCCAAACCCCCGGGACAGGGGGCGACGAGCAGTACTTC CASSQTPGTGGDEQYF - TRBJ2-7 TRBV4-1 TRBD1
TGTGCCAGCGTAACAGCTATCTCCTACAATGAGCAGTTCTTC CASVTAISYNEQFF - TRBJ2-1 TRBV28 -
TGTGCCATCAGTGAGCCTGACAGGGGAAATGAGCAGTTCTTC CAISEPDRGNEQFF - TRBJ2-1 TRBV10-3 TRBD1
TGTGCCAGCAGTTCCCTCTCAGGGGGTATTCGGAACGAGCAGTACTTC CASSSLSGGIRNEQYF - TRBJ2-7 TRBV28 TRBD1
TGTGCCAGCAGCTCCGCGACAGGGGCCCGCTACGAGCAGTACTTC CASSSATGARYEQYF - TRBJ2-7 TRBV7-9 TRBD1
TGTGCCAGCAGTTTGTTAGGGGATGAAAAACTGTTTTTT CASSLLGDEKLFF - TRBJ1-4 TRBV12-3/TRBV12-4 -
TGTGCCAGCAGCTTAGGACAGGGGGGTGAGAACACTGAAGCTTTCTTT CASSLGQGGENTEAFF - TRBJ1-1 TRBV13 TRBD1
TGTGCCAGCAGCTGGACAGGGATATATTCACCCCTCCACTTT CASSWTGIYSPLHF few TRBJ1-6 TRBV6-5 TRBD1
TGTGCCAGCAGTTCCCCCTCTAGGACTAGCGGCTGGAATGAGCAGTTCTTC CASSSPSRTSGWNEQFF once TRBJ2-1 TRBV28 TRBD2
TGTGCCAGCAGTGAAGGCGGGGGGGACAGGACGCATTTT CASSEGGGDRTHF few TRBJ1-5 TRBV6-1 TRBD1
TGTGCCACCTATACAACAGGCACTGGAAACACCATATATTTT CATYTTGTGNTIYF - TRBJ1-3 TRBV28 -
TGTGCCACCAGCAGCTTTGTTCAGGATCATACGCAGTATTTT CATSSFVQDHTQYF - TRBJ2-3 TRBV15 -
TGTGCCAGCAGCCCTATTGGACTCAATCAGCCCCAGCATTTT CASSPIGLNQPQHF - TRBJ1-5 TRBV5-5 -
TGCGCCAGCAGCAAGACAAGTTTCACAACCCCCCTCTCTGGGGCCAACGTCCTGACTTTC CASSKTSFTTPLSGANVLTF - TRBJ2-6 TRBV5-1 -